The clone carrying this TCR beta chain appeared a few times. No antigen is known for it. This sample is drawn from a study of PD-1 blockade in classical Hodgkin lymphoma. Study-level background: Patients in the cohort were put on intravenous nivolumab, 3 mg/kg every 2 weeks.

The germline gives CDR1 SEHNR, CDR2 FQNEAQ (reference sequence). With 6 bases clipped from V and 3 bases from J, the junction kept 5 bases outside the gene matches. The CDR3 spans 16 residues. Libraries were prepared by immunoSEQ multiplex PCR; TCRdb keeps only in-frame clonotypes and omits some of them. The table includes under 20,000 clones, about 80% detected once. Relapses following autologous stem cell transplantation were seen in all patients, with brentuximab vedotin exposure varying. Complete response, partial response or progressive disease made up the best responses. Study results and limitations: Complete responders' baseline diversity resembled that of newly diagnosed patients. TCR diversity at baseline was reported to be reduced in newly diagnosed patients relative to healthy donors.

The sample in question was peripheral blood mononuclear cells (PBMCs), obtained before the second cycle of nivolumab. This receptor was obtained from a human donor with classical Hodgkin lymphoma. V gene TRBV7-9 combines with J gene TRBJ2-2; 12 nucleotides line up with TRBD2. The CDR3 coding sequence is TGTGCCAGCAGACCACTAGCGGGGGGCGACACCGGGGAGCTGTTTTTT. The encoded protein is CASRPLAGGDTGELFF.